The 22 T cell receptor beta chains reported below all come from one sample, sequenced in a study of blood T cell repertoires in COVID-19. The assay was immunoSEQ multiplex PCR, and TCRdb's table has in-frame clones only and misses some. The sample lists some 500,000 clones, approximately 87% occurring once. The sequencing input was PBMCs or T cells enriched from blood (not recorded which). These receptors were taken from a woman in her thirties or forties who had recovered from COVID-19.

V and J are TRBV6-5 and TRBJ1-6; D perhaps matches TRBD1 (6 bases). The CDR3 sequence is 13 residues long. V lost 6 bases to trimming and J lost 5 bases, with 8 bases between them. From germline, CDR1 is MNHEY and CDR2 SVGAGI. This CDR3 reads CASRNRDNSPLHF. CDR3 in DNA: TGTGCCAGCAGGAACAGGGATAATTCACCCCTCCACTTT.

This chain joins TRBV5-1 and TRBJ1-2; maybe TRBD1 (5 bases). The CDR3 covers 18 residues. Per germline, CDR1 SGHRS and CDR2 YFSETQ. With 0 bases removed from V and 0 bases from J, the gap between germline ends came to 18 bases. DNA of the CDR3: TGCGCCAGCAGCTTGGCGTTTGTGGGGCGGCGGACTAACTATGGCTACACCTTC. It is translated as CASSLAFVGRRTNYGYTF. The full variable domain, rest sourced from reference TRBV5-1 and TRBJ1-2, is KAGVTQTPRYLIKTRGQQVTLSCSPISGHRSVSWYQQTPGQGLQFLFEYFSETQRNKGNFPGRFSGRQFSNSRSEMNVSTLELGDSALYLCASSLAFVGRRTNYGYTFGSGTRLTVV.

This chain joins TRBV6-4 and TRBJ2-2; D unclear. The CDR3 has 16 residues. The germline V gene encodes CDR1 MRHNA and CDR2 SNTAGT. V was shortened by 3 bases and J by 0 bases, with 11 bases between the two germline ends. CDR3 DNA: TGTGCCAGCAGTGAGAAGACAAACGCGAACACCGGGGAGCTGTTTTTT. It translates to CASSEKTNANTGELFF.

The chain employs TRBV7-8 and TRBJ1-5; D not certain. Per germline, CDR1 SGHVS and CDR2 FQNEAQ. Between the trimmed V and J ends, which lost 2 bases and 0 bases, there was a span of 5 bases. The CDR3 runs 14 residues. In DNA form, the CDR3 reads TGTGCCAGCAGCTTACTGTATAGCAATCAGCCCCAGCATTTT. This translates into CASSLLYSNQPQHF.

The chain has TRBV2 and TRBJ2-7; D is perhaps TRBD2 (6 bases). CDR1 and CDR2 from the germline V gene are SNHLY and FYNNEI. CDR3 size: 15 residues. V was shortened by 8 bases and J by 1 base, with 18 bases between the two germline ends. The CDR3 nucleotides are TGTGCCAGCCTGACCGGACCGGGAGCTTCCTACGAGCAGTACTTC. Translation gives CASLTGPGASYEQYF.

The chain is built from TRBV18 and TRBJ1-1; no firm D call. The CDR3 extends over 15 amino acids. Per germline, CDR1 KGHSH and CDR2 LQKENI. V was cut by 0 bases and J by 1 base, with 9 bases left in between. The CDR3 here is CASSPPNTANTEAFF. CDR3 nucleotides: TGTGCCAGCTCACCACCGAATACAGCGAACACTGAAGCTTTCTTT.

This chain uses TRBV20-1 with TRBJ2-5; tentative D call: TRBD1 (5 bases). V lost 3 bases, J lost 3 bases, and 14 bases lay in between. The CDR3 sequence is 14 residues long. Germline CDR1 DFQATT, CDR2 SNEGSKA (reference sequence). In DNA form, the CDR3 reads TGCAGTGCTAGTCCCTCGACAGTAGAAGAGACCCAGTACTTC. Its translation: CSASPSTVEETQYF.

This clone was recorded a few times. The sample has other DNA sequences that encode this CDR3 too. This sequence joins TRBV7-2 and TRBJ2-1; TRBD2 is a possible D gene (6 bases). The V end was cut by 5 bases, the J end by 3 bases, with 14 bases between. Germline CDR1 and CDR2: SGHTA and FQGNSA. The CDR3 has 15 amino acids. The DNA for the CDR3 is TGTGCCAGCAGCCCCGCCCGGGACTTCTACAATGAGCAGTTCTTC. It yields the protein CASSPARDFYNEQFF.

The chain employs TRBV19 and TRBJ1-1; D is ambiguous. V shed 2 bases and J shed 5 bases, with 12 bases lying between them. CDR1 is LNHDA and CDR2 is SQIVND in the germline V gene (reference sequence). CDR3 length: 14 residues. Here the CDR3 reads CASSIRGSWTEAFF. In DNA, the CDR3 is TGTGCCAGTAGTATAAGAGGGAGTTGGACTGAAGCTTTCTTT.

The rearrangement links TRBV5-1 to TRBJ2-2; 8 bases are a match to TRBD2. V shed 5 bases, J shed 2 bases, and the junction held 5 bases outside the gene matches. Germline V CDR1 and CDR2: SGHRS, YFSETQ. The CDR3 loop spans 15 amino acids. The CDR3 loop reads CASSKLADNTGELFF. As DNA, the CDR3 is TGCGCCAGCAGTAAACTAGCGGACAACACCGGGGAGCTGTTTTTT.

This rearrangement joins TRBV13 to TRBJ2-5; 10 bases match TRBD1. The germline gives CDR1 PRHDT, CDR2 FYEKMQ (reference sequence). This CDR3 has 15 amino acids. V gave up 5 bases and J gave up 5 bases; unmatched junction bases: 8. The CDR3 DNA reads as TGTGCCAGCAGCAACAGCCGGGACAGGGGCGAGACCCAGTACTTC. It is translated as CASSNSRDRGETQYF. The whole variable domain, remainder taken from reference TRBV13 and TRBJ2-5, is AAGVIQSPRHLIKEKRETATLKCYPIPRHDTVYWYQQGPGQDPQFLISFYEKMQSDKGSIPDRFSAQQFSDYHSELNMSSLELGDSALYFCASSNSRDRGETQYFGPGTRLLVL.

CDR3 protein: CASSLGREAGYTF. In DNA form, the CDR3 reads TGCGCCAGCAGCTTGGGCAGGGAAGCTGGCTACACCTTC. The J gene is TRBJ1-2, the V gene TRBV5-1; a weak D match, TRBD1 (5 bases). The ends were cut back, 0 bases at V and 7 bases at J, with 10 bases in the middle. CDR1 is SGHRS and CDR2 is YFSETQ in the germline V gene. The CDR3 is 13 residues long.

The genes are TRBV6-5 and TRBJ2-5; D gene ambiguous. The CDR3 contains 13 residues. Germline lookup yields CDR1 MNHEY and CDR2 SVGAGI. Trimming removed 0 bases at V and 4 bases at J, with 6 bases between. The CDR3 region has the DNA TGTGCCAGCAGTTACTCGAGTCTAGAGACCCAGTACTTC. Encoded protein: CASSYSSLETQYF.

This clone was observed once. The CDR3 sequence: CASSVDPGLNYGYTF. The CDR3 DNA is TGTGCCAGCAGCGTAGATCCGGGACTGAACTATGGCTACACCTTC. The chain combines TRBV9 with TRBJ1-2; D possibly corresponds to TRBD1 (5 bases). CDR1 and CDR2 (germline): SGDLS, YYNGEE. This CDR3 is built from 15 residues. V dropped 0 bases and J dropped 2 bases, with 11 bases sitting between them.

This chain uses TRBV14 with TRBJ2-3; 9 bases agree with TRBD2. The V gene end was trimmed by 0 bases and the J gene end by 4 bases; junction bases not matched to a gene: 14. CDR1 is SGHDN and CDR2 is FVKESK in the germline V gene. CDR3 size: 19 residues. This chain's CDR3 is CASSQDPTSVAGAADTQYF. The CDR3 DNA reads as TGTGCCAGCAGCCAAGATCCTACCTCCGTAGCGGGAGCCGCAGATACGCAGTATTTT.

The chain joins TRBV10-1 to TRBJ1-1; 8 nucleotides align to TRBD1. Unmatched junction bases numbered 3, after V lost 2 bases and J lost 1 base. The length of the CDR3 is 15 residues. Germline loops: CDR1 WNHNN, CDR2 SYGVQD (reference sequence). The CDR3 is CASSEPGTGNTEAFF. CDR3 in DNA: TGCGCCAGCAGTGAGCCCGGGACAGGGAACACTGAAGCTTTCTTT.

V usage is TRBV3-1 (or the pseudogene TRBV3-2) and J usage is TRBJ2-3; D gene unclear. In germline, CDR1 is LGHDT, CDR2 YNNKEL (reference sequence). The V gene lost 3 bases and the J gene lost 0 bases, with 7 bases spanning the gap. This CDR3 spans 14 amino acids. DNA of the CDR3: TGTGCCAGCAGCCAGACTGCTAGCACAGATACGCAGTATTTT. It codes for CASSQTASTDTQYF.

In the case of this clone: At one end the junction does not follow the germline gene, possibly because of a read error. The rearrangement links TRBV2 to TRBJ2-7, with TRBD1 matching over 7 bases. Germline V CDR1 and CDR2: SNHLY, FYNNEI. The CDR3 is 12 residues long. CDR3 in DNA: TGTGCCAGCAGTGAAGCAGGGAACAGGGGCCCTTTC. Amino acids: CASSEAGNRGPF.

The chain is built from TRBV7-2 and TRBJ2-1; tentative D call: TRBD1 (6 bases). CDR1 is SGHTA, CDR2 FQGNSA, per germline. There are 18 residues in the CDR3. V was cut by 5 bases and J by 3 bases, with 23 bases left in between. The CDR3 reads CASSRSTITGPIYNEQFF. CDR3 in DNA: TGTGCCAGCAGCCGTTCAACGATAACAGGGCCTATCTACAATGAGCAGTTCTTC. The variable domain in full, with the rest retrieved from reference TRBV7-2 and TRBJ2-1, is GAGVSQSPSNKVTEKGKDVELRCDPISGHTALYWYRQSLGQGLEFLIYFQGNSAPDKSGLPSDRFSAERTGGSVSTLTIQRTQQEDSAVYLCASSRSTITGPIYNEQFFGPGTRLTVL.

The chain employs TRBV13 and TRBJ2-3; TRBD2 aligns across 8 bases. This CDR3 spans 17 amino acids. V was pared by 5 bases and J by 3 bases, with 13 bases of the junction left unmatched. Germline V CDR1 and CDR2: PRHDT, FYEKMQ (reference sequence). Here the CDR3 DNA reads TGTGCCAGCAGCCCCAAGCCGGGAGGGCCTTTGACAGATACGCAGTATTTT. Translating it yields CASSPKPGGPLTDTQYF.

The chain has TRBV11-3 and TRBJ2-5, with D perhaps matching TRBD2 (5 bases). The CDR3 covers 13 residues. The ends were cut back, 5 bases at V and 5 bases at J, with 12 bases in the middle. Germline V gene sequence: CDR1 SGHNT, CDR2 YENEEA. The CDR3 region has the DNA TGTGCCAGCAGCCCCGGGGTAGCGGAGACCCAGTACTTC. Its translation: CASSPGVAETQYF.

CDR3 sequence reads: CASSRLDRLQETQYF. The CDR3 nucleotides are TGTGCCAGCAGCCGCCTTGACAGGCTTCAAGAGACCCAGTACTTC. The rearrangement uses TRBV14 and TRBJ2-5; D perhaps matches TRBD1 (6 bases). V was pared by 4 bases and J by 2 bases, with 14 bases between. Germline CDR1 is SGHDN and CDR2 is FVKESK. There are 15 residues in the CDR3.